A selection of T cell receptor beta chains follows, all from one sample in a study of graft-versus-host responses after intestinal transplantation. Only in-frame clones appear in the TCRdb table, and some are missing; sequencing was by immunoSEQ multiplex PCR. The table lists some 90,000 clones, about 89% of them singletons. No cognate antigen is known for these TCRs. Sequenced material: unstimulated CD8+ T cells sorted from spleen or lymph node cells, taken before intestinal transplant. The receptors were sampled from a human donor who received an intestinal transplant. CDR3s include the opening cysteine and the closing phenylalanine or tryptophan. A D gene is named only where the DNA matches it firmly. Size tells how often a clone was seen (once, few, many) or the class of an expanded clone, and some rows leave it out.

TRBJ2-7	.	TRBV7-9	TRBD1	CASSFGQGYEQYF	TGTGCCAGCAGCTTTGGACAGGGCTACGAGCAGTACTTC
TRBJ2-1	.	TRBV6-6	TRBD2	CASSPSPGRTYNEQFF	TGTGCCAGCAGTCCTAGTCCCGGGAGGACTTACAATGAGCAGTTCTTC
TRBJ2-1	once	TRBV28	TRBD2	CASSLSGVEQFF	TGTGCCAGCAGTCTTAGCGGGGTTGAGCAGTTCTTC
TRBJ2-1	.	TRBV9	.	CASSVSGTPADEQFF	TGTGCCAGCAGCGTAAGCGGCACCCCGGCTGATGAGCAGTTCTTC
TRBJ1-1	.	TRBV6-1	.	CASKGGVDTEAFF	TGTGCCAGCAAAGGGGGTGTGGACACTGAAGCTTTCTTT
TRBJ1-1	.	TRBV28	.	CASSFYGRTNTEAFF	TGTGCCAGCAGTTTTTATGGACGCACGAACACTGAAGCTTTCTTT
TRBJ2-7	.	TRBV11-2	.	CASSLGSVYRVYEQYF	TGTGCCAGCAGCTTAGGGTCGGTCTACAGGGTGTACGAGCAGTACTTC
TRBJ1-4	once	TRBV4-1	TRBD1	CASSPGPGGREKLFF	TGCGCCAGCAGCCCTGGGCCAGGGGGCCGGGAAAAACTGTTTTTT
TRBJ2-5	.	TRBV9	.	CASSSLVDQETQYF	TGTGCCAGCAGCTCACTGGTGGACCAAGAGACCCAGTACTTC
TRBJ2-5	.	TRBV7-6	.	CASSLVRGSLRETQYF	TGTGCCAGCAGCTTAGTCCGCGGGTCCCTCCGGGAGACCCAGTACTTC
TRBJ2-7	.	TRBV19	TRBD2	CASSSAGDASYEQYF	TGTGCCAGTAGTTCCGCGGGGGATGCCTCCTACGAGCAGTACTTC
TRBJ2-1	.	TRBV7-3	TRBD1	CASSGQGQGRNEQFF	TGTGCCAGCAGCGGACAGGGACAGGGGCGCAATGAGCAGTTCTTC
TRBJ2-5	.	TRBV25-1	TRBD2	CASSPRASGYQETQYF	TGTGCCAGCAGTCCGAGGGCTAGCGGGTACCAAGAGACCCAGTACTTC
TRBJ2-1	.	TRBV13	.	CASSLNEGSSYNEQFF	TGTGCCAGCAGCTTAAACGAGGGGAGCTCCTACAATGAGCAGTTCTTC
TRBJ2-2	.	TRBV7-6	.	CASSKVISTGELFF	TGTGCCAGCAGCAAAGTAATAAGCACCGGGGAGCTGTTTTTT
TRBJ2-1	.	TRBV6-1	TRBD2	CASSVQRGGNEQFF	TGTGCCAGCAGCGTGCAGCGGGGGGGCAATGAGCAGTTCTTC
TRBJ2-7	.	TRBV5-6	.	CASSAEITGFDEQYF	TGTGCCAGCAGCGCCGAAATTACAGGGTTCGACGAGCAGTACTTC
TRBJ2-1	.	TRBV27	.	CASSLEGGTNEQFF	TGTGCCAGCAGTTTAGAGGGTGGAACGAATGAGCAGTTCTTC
TRBJ2-6	.	TRBV6-4	TRBD2	CASSDSGEGSGANVLTF	TGTGCCAGCAGTGACTCGGGGGAGGGGTCTGGGGCCAACGTCCTGACTTTC
TRBJ2-1	.	TRBV25-1	.	CASSEVGRGYNEQFF	TGTGCCAGCAGTGAGGTGGGACGGGGGTACAATGAGCAGTTCTTC
TRBJ1-6	.	TRBV9	.	CASSVGGLVTSPLHF	TGTGCCAGCAGCGTAGGGGGTCTAGTAACCTCACCCCTCCACTTT
TRBJ2-3	.	TRBV9	.	CASSVGGSKGWRTDTQYF	TGTGCCAGCAGCGTAGGTGGGTCTAAGGGATGGCGCACAGATACGCAGTATTTT
TRBJ2-6	.	TRBV2	.	CASSEGSVGWFIGANVLTF	TGTGCCAGCAGTGAAGGGAGTGTGGGGTGGTTTATCGGGGCCAACGTCCTGACTTTC
TRBJ2-2	.	TRBV13	TRBD2	CASSFRLAGVVGELFF	TGTGCCAGCAGCTTCAGACTAGCGGGAGTGGTCGGGGAGCTGTTTTTT
TRBJ2-1	.	TRBV7-3	TRBD2	CASSPRTSGPDSYNEQFF	TGTGCCAGCAGCCCCCGGACTAGCGGTCCCGACTCCTACAATGAGCAGTTCTTC
TRBJ2-3	once	TRBV30	TRBD1	CARQGDTDTQYF	TGTGCCCGACAGGGGGACACAGATACGCAGTATTTT
TRBJ2-1	.	TRBV28	TRBD1	CASSFVYRGNEQFF	TGTGCCAGCAGTTTTGTTTACAGGGGCAATGAGCAGTTCTTC
TRBJ2-5	.	TRBV11-3	TRBD2	CASSLRSGGVQETQYF	TGTGCCAGCAGCCTGAGAAGCGGGGGGGTCCAAGAGACCCAGTACTTC
TRBJ2-3	.	TRBV27	.	CASSPGTDTQYF	TGTGCCAGCAGTCCTGGCACAGATACGCAGTATTTT
TRBJ2-2	.	TRBV7-3	TRBD2	CASAGTSDTGELFF	TGTGCCAGCGCCGGGACTAGCGACACCGGGGAGCTGTTTTTT
TRBJ1-5	.	TRBV6-5	.	CASSYSFGDQPQHF	TGTGCCAGCAGTTACTCGTTCGGGGATCAGCCCCAGCATTTT
TRBJ2-3	.	TRBV7-2	.	CASRGGEDTQYF	TGTGCCTCCAGAGGGGGTGAAGATACGCAGTATTTT
TRBJ2-1	once	TRBV28	TRBD2	CASSLWASGNPYNEQFF	TGTGCCAGCAGTTTATGGGCTAGCGGGAATCCCTACAATGAGCAGTTCTTC
TRBJ2-6	.	TRBV2	.	CASTYPPYHGSVLTF	TGTGCCAGCACCTACCCTCCCTATCACGGGAGCGTCCTGACTTTC
TRBJ1-2	.	TRBV27	TRBD1	CASSYLGTGVNYGYTF	TGTGCCAGCAGTTACCTGGGGACAGGGGTCAACTATGGCTACACCTTC
TRBJ2-1	.	TRBV7-9	.	CASFRDSSSYNEQFF	TGTGCCAGCTTTAGGGACTCCAGCTCCTACAATGAGCAGTTCTTC
TRBJ2-1	.	TRBV7-6	.	CASSLREQSSEFEQFF	TGTGCCAGCAGCTTACGAGAACAGTCTAGCGAGTTTGAGCAGTTCTTC
TRBJ2-5	.	TRBV7-2	.	CASSLEPGGPQETQYF	TGTGCCAGCAGCTTAGAACCAGGGGGGCCCCAAGAGACCCAGTACTTC
TRBJ2-7	.	TRBV2	.	CASSDLGRGHNEQYF	TGTGCCAGCAGTGACTTAGGCAGGGGTCACAACGAGCAGTACTTC
TRBJ2-7	.	TRBV29-1	TRBD1	CSVAGTGVAYEQYF	TGCAGCGTAGCCGGGACAGGGGTTGCCTACGAGCAGTACTTC
TRBJ2-7	.	TRBV5-4	.	CASSFGDSYEQYF	TGTGCCAGCAGCTTTGGCGACTCCTACGAGCAGTACTTC